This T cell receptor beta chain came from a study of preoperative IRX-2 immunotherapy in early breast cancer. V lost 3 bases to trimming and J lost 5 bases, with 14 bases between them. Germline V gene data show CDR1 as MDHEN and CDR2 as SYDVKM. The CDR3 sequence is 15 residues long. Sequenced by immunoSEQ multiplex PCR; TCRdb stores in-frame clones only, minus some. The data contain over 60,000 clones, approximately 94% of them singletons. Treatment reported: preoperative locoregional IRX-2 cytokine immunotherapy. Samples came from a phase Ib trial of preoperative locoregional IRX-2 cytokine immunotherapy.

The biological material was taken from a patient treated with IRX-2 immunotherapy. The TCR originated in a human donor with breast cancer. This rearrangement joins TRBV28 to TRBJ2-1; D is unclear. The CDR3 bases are TGTGCCAGCAGTTTGCCCGTAACCCAGAACAATGAGCAGTTCTTC. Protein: CASSLPVTQNNEQFF.